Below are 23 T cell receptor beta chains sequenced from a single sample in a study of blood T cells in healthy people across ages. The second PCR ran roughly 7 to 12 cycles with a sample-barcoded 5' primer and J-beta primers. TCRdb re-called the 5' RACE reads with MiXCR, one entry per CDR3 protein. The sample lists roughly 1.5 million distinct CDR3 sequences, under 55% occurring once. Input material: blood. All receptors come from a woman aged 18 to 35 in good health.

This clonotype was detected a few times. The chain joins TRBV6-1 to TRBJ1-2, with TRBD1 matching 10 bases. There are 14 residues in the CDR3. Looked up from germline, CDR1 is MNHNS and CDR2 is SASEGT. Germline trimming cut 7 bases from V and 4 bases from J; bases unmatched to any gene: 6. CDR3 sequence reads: CASNRQGAGYGYTF. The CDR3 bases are TGTGCCAGCAACAGACAGGGGGCGGGCTATGGCTACACCTTC.

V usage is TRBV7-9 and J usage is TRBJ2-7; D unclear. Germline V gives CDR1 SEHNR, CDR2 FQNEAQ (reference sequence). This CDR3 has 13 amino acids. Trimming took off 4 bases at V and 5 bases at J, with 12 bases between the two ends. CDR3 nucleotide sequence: TGTGCCAGCAGCTCCATTCTCTGGGACGAGCAGTACTTC. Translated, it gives CASSSILWDEQYF.

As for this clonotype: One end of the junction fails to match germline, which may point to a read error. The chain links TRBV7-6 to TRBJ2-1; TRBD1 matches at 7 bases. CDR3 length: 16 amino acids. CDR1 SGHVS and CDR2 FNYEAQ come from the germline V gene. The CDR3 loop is CASSENTGVSYNERYF. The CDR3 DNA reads TGTGCCAGTAGCGAGAATACAGGGGTCTCCTACAATGAGCGGTACTTC.

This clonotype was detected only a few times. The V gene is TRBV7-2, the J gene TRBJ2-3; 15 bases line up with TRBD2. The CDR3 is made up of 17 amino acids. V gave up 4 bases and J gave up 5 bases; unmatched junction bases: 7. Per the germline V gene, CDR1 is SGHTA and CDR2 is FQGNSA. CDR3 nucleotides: TGTGCCAGCAGCTCCTGGACTAGCGGGGGGGCCAAAGATACGCAGTATTTT. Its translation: CASSSWTSGGAKDTQYF.

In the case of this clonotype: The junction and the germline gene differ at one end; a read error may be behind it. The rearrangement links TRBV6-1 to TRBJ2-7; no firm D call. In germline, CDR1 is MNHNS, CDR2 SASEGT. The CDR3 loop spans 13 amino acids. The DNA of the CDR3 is TGTGTCAGCTCTACGATTGGGTTTTACGAGCAGTACTTC. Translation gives CVSSTIGFYEQYF.

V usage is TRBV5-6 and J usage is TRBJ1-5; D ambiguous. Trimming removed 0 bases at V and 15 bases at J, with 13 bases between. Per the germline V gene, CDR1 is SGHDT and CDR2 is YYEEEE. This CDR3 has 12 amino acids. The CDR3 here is CASSLGTSERHF. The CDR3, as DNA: TGTGCCAGCAGCTTGGGGACTTCCGAGAGGCATTTT.

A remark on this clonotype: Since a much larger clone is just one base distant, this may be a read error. CDR3 in amino acids: CSVEGTSSSYNEQYF. The CDR3, as DNA: TGCAGCGTTGAAGGGACCTCGAGCTCCTACAATGAGCAGTACTTC. J is TRBJ2-1 and V is TRBV29-1; D not resolved. The assigned J gene may be wrong: the sequence end matches TRBJ2-7 better. This CDR3 contains 15 residues. Germline CDR1 is SQVTM and CDR2 is ANQGSEA.

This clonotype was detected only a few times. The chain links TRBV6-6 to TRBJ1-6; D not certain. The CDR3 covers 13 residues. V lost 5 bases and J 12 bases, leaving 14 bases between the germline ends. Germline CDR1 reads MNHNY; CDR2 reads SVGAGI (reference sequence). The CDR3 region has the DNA TGTGCCAGCAGTCCCACCACAAAGGGACCCCTCCACTTT. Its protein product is CASSPTTKGPLHF.

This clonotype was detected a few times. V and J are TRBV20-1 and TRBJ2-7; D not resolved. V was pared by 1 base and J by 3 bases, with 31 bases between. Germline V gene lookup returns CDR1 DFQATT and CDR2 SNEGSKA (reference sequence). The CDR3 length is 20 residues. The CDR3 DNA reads TGCAGTGCTAGAGCGAAGGTTTGGACGCCTACGCGCAGTATATTCTACGAGCAGTACTTC. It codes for CSARAKVWTPTRSIFYEQYF.

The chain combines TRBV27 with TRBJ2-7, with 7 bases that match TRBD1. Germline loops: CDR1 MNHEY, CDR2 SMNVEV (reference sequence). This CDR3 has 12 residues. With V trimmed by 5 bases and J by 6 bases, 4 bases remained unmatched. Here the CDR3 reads CASSPRGLEQYF. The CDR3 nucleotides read TGTGCCAGCAGTCCGAGGGGGCTCGAGCAGTACTTC.

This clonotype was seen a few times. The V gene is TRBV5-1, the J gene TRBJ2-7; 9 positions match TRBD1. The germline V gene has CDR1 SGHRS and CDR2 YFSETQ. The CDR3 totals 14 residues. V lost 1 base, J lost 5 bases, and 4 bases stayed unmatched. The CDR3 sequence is CASSLNTGGNEQYF. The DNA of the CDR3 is TGCGCCAGCAGCTTGAATACAGGGGGCAACGAGCAGTACTTC. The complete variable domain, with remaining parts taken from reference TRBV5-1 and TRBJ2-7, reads KAGVTQTPRYLIKTRGQQVTLSCSPISGHRSVSWYQQTPGQGLQFLFEYFSETQRNKGNFPGRFSGRQFSNSRSEMNVSTLELGDSALYLCASSLNTGGNEQYFGPGTRLTVT.

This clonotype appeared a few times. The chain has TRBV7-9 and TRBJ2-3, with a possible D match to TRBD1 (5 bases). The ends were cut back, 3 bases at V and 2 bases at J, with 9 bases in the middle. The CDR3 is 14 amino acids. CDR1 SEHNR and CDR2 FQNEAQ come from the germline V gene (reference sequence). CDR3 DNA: TGTGCCAGCAGCTTTTCCAGGGACACAGATACGCAGTATTTT. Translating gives CASSFSRDTDTQYF.

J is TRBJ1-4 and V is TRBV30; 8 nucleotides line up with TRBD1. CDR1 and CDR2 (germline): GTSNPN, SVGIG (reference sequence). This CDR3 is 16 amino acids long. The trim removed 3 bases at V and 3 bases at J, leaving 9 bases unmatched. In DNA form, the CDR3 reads TGTGCCTGGAGGGACAGGGCCCAAGGGGCTAATGAAAAACTGTTTTTT. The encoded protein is CAWRDRAQGANEKLFF.

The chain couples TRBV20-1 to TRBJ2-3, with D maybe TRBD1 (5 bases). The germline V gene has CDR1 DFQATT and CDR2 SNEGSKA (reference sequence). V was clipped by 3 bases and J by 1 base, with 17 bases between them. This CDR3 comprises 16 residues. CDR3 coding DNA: TGCAGTGCTAGGGAACCAGGGAAGACAGGCACAGATACGCAGTATTTT. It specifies CSAREPGKTGTDTQYF.

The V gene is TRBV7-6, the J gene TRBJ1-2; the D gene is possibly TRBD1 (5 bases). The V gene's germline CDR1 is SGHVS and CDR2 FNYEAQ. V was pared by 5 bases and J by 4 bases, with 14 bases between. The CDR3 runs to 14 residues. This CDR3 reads CASSERSGIYGYTF. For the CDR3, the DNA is TGTGCCAGCAGCGAAAGGTCAGGGATCTATGGCTACACCTTC.

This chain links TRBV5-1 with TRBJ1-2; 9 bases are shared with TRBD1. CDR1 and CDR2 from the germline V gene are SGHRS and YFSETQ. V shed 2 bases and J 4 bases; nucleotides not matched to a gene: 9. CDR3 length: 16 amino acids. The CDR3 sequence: CASSFSRDRETYGYTF. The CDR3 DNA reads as TGCGCCAGCAGCTTCTCCCGGGACAGGGAGACCTATGGCTACACCTTC.

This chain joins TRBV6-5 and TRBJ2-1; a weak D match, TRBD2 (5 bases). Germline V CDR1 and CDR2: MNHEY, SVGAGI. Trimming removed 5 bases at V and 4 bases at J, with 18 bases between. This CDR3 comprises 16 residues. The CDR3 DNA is TGTGCCAGCAGTCCCTCGGAGCTAGCTGGTTACAATGAGCAGTTCTTC. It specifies CASSPSELAGYNEQFF.

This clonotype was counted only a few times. CDR3 residues: CSVDNRVATEAFF. For the CDR3, the DNA is TGCAGCGTTGACAACAGGGTCGCCACTGAAGCTTTCTTT. This chain connects TRBV29-1 to TRBJ1-1, with D possibly being TRBD1 (6 bases). The CDR3 totals 13 residues. Germline V gene data show CDR1 as SQVTM and CDR2 as ANQGSEA. The germline V and J ends were trimmed by 3 bases and 4 bases, with 12 bases remaining between them.

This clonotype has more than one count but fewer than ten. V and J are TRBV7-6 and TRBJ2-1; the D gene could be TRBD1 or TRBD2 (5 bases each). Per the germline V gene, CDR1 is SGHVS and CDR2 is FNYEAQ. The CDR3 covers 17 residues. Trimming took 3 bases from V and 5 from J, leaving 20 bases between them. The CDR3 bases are TGTGCCAGCAGCTTCCGCAGAGGGGTTGGCCGGCACAATGAGCAGTTCTTC. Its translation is CASSFRRGVGRHNEQFF.

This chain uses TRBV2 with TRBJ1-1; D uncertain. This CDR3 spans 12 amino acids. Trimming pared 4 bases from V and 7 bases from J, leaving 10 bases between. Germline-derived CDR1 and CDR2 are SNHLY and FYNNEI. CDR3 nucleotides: TGTGCCAGCAGTGGCTCTGAGGTTGAAGCTTTCTTT. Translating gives CASSGSEVEAFF.

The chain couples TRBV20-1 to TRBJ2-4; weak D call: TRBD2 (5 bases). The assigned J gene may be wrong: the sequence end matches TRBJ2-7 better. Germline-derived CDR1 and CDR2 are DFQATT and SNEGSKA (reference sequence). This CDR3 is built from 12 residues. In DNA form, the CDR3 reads TGCAGTGCTAGAGGACTACACGGCGAGCAGTACTTC. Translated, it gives CSARGLHGEQYF.

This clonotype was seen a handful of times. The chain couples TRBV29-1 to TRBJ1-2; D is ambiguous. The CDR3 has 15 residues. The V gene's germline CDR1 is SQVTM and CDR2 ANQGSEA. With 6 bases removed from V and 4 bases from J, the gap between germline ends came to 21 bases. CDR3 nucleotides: TGCAGCGTGGTCCGGGCCAACAAGGAGGGCTATGGCTACACCTTC. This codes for CSVVRANKEGYGYTF.

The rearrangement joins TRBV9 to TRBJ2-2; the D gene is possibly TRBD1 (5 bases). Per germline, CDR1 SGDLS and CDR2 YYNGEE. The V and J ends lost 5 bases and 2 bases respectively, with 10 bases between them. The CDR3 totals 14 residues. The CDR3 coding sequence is TGTGCCAGCAGAAAGACAGTCAACACCGGGGAGCTGTTTTTT. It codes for CASRKTVNTGELFF.